The source of this T cell receptor (beta chain) is a study of blood T cell repertoires in COVID-19. About the study: The cDNA or gDNA used as material had been derived from T cells, B-cell-depleted T cells, or PBMCs.

Original analysis: From reference gene primer amplification, estimates of nucleated cell counts were derived. The table came from immunoSEQ multiplex PCR; TCRdb's copy has only in-frame clones and leaves some out. V and J calls and clone size are as listed in that table; D and trimming were resolved from the DNA. Of 150,000 to 200,000 clones in the sample, around 80% were seen once. Cohort allocation depended upon clinical history that participants reported. As concerns this clone: This sample also contains other DNA sequences that code for the same CDR3.

In germline, CDR1 is SGDLS, CDR2 YYNGEE. This CDR3 spans 13 amino acids. V was clipped by 0 bases and J by 8 bases, with 11 bases between them. The receptor comes from a woman aged 55-70 years who had recovered from COVID-19. The rearrangement joins TRBV9 to TRBJ1-1, with D perhaps matching TRBD1 (6 bases). Sequenced sample: PBMCs or T cells enriched from blood (not recorded which). The CDR3 nucleotides read TGTGCCAGCAGCGTAGAGGCAGGGGCCGAAGCTTTCTTT. Amino acid sequence: CASSVEAGAEAFF.